This TCR beta chain comes out of a study of blood T cell repertoires in COVID-19. Trimming stripped 0 bases from V and 4 bases from J, with 9 bases between. The germline gives CDR1 MNHEY, CDR2 SVGAGI. This CDR3 region has 14 residues. The data were produced by immunoSEQ multiplex PCR, yet TCRdb's version contains in-frame clones alone and is incomplete. Among under 300,000 clones, about 86% were seen once, and the ten largest hold roughly 3.3%. The chain links TRBV6-5 to TRBJ1-1, with D possibly matching TRBD1 (5 bases). The specimen sequenced was PBMCs or T cells enriched from blood (not recorded which). The clonotype originates from a woman between 35 and 50 years old with acute COVID-19. DNA of the CDR3: TGTGCCAGCAGTTACTCGCAGGGCGGCACTGAAGCTTTCTTT. The encoded protein is CASSYSQGGTEAFF.